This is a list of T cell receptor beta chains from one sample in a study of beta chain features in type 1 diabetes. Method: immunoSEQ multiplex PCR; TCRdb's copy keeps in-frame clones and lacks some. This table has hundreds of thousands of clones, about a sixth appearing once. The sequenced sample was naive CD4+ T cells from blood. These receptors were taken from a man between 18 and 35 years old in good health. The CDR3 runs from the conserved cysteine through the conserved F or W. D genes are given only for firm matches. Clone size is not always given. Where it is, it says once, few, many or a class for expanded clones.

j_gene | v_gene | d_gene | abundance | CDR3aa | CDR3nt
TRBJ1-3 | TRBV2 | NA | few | CASRTGVSGNTIYF | TGTGCCAGCAGAACCGGGGTCTCTGGAAACACCATATATTTT
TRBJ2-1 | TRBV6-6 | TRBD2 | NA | CASSSGLAGTNEQFF | TGTGCCAGCAGTTCGGGACTAGCGGGGACAAATGAGCAGTTCTTC
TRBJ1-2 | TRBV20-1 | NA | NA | CSVSGDYGYTF | TGCAGTGTCTCCGGGGACTATGGCTACACCTTC
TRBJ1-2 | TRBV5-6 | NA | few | CASSSDTYGYTF | TGTGCCAGCAGCTCGGACACCTATGGCTACACCTTC
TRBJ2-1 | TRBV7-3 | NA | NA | CASSLSREQFF | TGTGCCAGCAGCTTATCCCGGGAGCAGTTCTTC
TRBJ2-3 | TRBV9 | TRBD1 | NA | CASSAGTGALLTQYF | TGTGCCAGCAGCGCAGGGACAGGGGCCCTCCTTACGCAGTATTTT
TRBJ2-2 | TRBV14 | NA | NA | CASSQQATGTGELFF | TGTGCCAGCAGCCAACAGGCGACGGGGACCGGGGAGCTGTTTTTT
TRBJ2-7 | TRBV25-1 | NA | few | CASSDTPLGSYEQYF | TGTGCCAGCAGTGATACCCCCCTGGGGTCCTACGAGCAGTACTTC
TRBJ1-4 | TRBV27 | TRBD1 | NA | CASQRQGAGEKLFF | TGTGCCAGCCAGCGTCAGGGGGCGGGCGAAAAACTGTTTTTT
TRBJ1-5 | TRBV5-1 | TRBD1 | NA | CASSSSGGNQPQHF | TGCGCCAGCAGCTCCTCAGGGGGGAATCAGCCCCAGCATTTT
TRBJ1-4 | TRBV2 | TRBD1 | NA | CASGRDRSNEKLFF | TGTGCCAGCGGTAGGGACAGGTCTAATGAAAAACTGTTTTTT
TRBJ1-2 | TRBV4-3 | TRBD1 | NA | CASSQDRTGQGYTF | TGCGCCAGCAGCCAAGATCGGACAGGGCAAGGCTACACCTTC
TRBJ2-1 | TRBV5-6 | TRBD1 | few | CASSSTGPLGNEQFF | TGTGCCAGCAGCTCGACAGGGCCTTTGGGGAATGAGCAGTTCTTC
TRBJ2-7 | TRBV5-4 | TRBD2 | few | CASSLMAGAIYEQYF | TGTGCCAGCAGCTTGATGGCGGGAGCTATCTACGAGCAGTACTTC
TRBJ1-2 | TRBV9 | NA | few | CASSPMGQGKRGYTF | TGTGCCAGCAGCCCCATGGGGCAGGGAAAACGTGGCTACACCTTC
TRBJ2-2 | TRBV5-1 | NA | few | CASSLDGGAHGELFF | TGCGCCAGCAGCTTGGACGGGGGCGCACACGGGGAGCTGTTTTTT
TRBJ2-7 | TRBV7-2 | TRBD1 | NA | CASSPSGDRGAYEQYF | TGTGCCAGCAGCCCATCGGGGGACAGGGGCGCCTACGAGCAGTACTTC
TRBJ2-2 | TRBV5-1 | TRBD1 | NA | CASSSGQGAVGELFF | TGCGCCAGCAGCTCTGGACAGGGGGCAGTCGGGGAGCTGTTTTTT
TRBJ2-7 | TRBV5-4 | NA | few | CASSSRQGGYEQYF | TGTGCCAGCAGCTCCCGACAGGGAGGCTACGAGCAGTACTTC
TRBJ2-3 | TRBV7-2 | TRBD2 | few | CASSSASGSTDTQYF | TGTGCCAGCAGCTCTGCTAGCGGGAGTACAGATACGCAGTATTTT
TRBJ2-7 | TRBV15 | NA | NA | CATSSRPSYEQYF | TGTGCCACCAGCAGCCGTCCCTCCTACGAGCAGTACTTC
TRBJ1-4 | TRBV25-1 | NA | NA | CASSEWARATNEKLFF | TGTGCCAGCAGTGAATGGGCCAGGGCCACTAATGAAAAACTGTTTTTT
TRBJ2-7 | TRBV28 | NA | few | CASSLPPYEQYF | TGTGCCAGCAGTTTACCCCCGTACGAGCAGTACTTC
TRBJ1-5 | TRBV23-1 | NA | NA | CASSPGDPNQPQHF | TGCGCCAGCAGCCCGGGGGACCCCAATCAGCCCCAGCATTTT
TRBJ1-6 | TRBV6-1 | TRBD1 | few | CASIETGGNSPLHF | TGTGCCAGCATCGAAACAGGGGGAAATTCACCCCTCCACTTT
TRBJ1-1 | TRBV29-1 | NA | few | CSVTQRGAFF | TGCAGCGTCACGCAAAGGGGAGCTTTCTTT
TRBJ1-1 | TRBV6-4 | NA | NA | CASSDGQDTEAFF | TGTGCCAGCAGTGACGGGCAGGACACTGAAGCTTTCTTT
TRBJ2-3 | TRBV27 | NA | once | CASSPWGTDTQYF | TGTGCCAGCAGTCCCTGGGGCACAGATACGCAGTATTTT
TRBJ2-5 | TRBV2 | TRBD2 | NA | CASTVGTSGSREQYF | TGTGCCAGCACCGTCGGGACTAGCGGGAGTAGGGAGCAGTACTTC
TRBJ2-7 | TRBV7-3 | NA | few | CASSQMTGDEQYF | TGTGCCAGCAGCCAAATGACGGGGGACGAGCAGTACTTC
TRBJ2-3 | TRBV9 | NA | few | CASSTRGDSTDTQYF | TGTGCCAGCAGCACTCGTGGGGATAGCACAGATACGCAGTATTTT
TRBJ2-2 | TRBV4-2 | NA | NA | CASSRSFTGLSGELFF | TGTGCCAGCAGCCGTTCTTTTACAGGGCTTTCCGGGGAGCTGTTTTTT
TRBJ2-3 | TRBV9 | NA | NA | CASSVALQGRLEF | TGTGCCAGCAGCGTAGCTTTACAAGGTAGACTCGAGTTT
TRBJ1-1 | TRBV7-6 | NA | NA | CASSPGTNTEAFF | TGTGCCAGCAGCCCGGGGACTAACACTGAAGCTTTCTTT
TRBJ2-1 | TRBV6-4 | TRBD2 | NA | CASRKLAGGSEEQFF | TGTGCCAGCAGAAAACTAGCGGGAGGGTCCGAGGAGCAGTTCTTC
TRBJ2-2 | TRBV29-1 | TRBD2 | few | CSVEVGLANTGELFF | TGCAGCGTTGAAGTGGGACTAGCGAACACCGGGGAGCTGTTTTTT
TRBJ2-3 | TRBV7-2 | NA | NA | CASSRKPGAPGPQYF | TGTGCCAGCAGCCGCAAACCGGGGGCGCCGGGGCCGCAGTATTTT
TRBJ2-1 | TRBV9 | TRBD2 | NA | CASSGTSDSYNEQFF | TGTGCCAGCAGCGGGACTAGTGACTCCTACAATGAGCAGTTCTTC
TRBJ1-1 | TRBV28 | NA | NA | CASSPRAKNTEAFF | TGTGCCAGCAGTCCAAGGGCCAAGAACACTGAAGCTTTCTTT
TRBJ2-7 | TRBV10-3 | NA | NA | CAISESWGQYF | TGTGCCATCAGTGAGTCCTGGGGGCAGTACTTC
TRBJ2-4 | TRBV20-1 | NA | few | CSASLEGTNF | TGCAGTGCCAGCCTGGAGGGGACGAACTTC
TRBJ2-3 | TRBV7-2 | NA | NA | CASSFAYADTQYF | TGTGCCAGCAGCTTTGCCTACGCAGATACGCAGTATTTT
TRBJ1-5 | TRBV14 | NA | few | CASSLRGGQPQHF | TGTGCCAGCAGCCTTCGGGGAGGTCAGCCCCAGCATTTT
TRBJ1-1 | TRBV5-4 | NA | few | CASSSGLTLNTEAFF | TGTGCCAGCAGCTCAGGATTGACCTTGAACACTGAAGCTTTCTTT
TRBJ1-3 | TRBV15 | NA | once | CATSREPAGGNTIYF | TGTGCCACCAGCAGAGAACCGGCGGGAGGAAACACCATATATTTT